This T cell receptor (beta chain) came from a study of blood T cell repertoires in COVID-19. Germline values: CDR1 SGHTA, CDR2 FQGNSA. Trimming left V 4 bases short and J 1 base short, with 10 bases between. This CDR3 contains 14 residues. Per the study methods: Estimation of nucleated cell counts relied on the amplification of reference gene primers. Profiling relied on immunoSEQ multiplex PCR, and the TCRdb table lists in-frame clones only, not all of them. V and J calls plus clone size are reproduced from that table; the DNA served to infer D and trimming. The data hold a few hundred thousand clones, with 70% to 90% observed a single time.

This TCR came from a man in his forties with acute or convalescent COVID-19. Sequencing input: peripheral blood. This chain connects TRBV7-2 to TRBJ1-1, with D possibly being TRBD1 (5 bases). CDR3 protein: CASSSQGRNTEAFF. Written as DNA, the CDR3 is TGTGCCAGCAGCTCCCAGGGCCGGAACACTGAAGCTTTCTTT.